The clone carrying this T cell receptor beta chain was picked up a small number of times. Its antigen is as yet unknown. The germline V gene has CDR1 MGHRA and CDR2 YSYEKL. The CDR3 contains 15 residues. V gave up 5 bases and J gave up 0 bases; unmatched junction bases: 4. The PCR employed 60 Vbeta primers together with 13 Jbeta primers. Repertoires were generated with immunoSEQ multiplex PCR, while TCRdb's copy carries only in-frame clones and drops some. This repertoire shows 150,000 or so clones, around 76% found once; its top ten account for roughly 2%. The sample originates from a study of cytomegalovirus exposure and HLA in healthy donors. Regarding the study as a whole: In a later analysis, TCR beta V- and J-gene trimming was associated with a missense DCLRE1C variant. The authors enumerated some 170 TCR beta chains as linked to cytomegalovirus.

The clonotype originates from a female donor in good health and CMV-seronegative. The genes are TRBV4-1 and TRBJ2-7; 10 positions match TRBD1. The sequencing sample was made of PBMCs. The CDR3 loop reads CASSARDRGSYEQYF. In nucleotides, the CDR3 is TGCGCCAGCAGCGCCCGGGACAGGGGCTCCTACGAGCAGTACTTC.